The entry below describes one TCR beta chain. No antigen is known for it. This CDR3 has 14 residues. Trimming stripped 3 bases from V and 4 bases from J, with 12 bases between. CDR1 is KGHSH, CDR2 LQKENI, per germline. This sample is part of a study of cytomegalovirus exposure and HLA in healthy donors. Study-level results: Based on reports, TCR beta sequences accurately predicted HLA-A and HLA-B alleles for most subjects.

The PCR ran on 60 Vbeta and 13 Jbeta primers. Only in-frame clones appear in the TCRdb table, and some are missing; sequencing was by immunoSEQ multiplex PCR. This sample has 200,000 to 250,000 clones, with almost 85% found just once. The clonotype was recovered from a woman between 35 and 50 years old in good health and CMV-seronegative. The V call is TRBV18, the J call TRBJ1-2, with a possible D match to TRBD1 (5 bases). The sample was PBMCs. CDR3 nucleotides: TGTGCCAGCTCACCGGTTCCGCAGGGCTATGGCTACACCTTC. It specifies CASSPVPQGYGYTF.